This T cell receptor (beta chain) was sequenced in a study of cytomegalovirus exposure and HLA in healthy donors. Study overall: In an early release, HLA-typed donors contributed some 88 million unique TCR sequences.

The PCR was carried out with 60 Vbeta primers and 13 Jbeta primers. Here immunoSEQ multiplex PCR was the method, and the copy in TCRdb shows in-frame clones only, minus some. Its table records fewer than 150,000 clones. Germline values: CDR1 KGHSH, CDR2 LQKENI. This CDR3 is 14 amino acids long. V lost 3 bases and J 6 bases, leaving 11 bases between the germline ends. The chain combines TRBV18 with TRBJ2-2; unclear D gene. The specimen sequenced was PBMCs. This clonotype originated in a woman between 55 and 75 years old in good health and CMV-seronegative. The CDR3 coding sequence is TGTGCCAGCTCACCGAGGCCGGAAGCCGGGGAGCTGTTTTTT. The encoded protein is CASSPRPEAGELFF.